These 9 T cell receptor beta chains came from one sample sequenced in a study of blood T cell repertoires in COVID-19. TCRdb keeps only in-frame clones here, not all; method: immunoSEQ multiplex PCR. The data contain more than 55,000 clones, about 80% of them singletons. The sequenced sample consisted of peripheral blood. The receptors here all came from a human donor in a cohort sampled during active COVID-19.

V and J are TRBV2 and TRBJ1-5; no reliable D call. Germline V CDR1 and CDR2: SNHLY, FYNNEI. The V gene lost 8 bases and the J gene lost 0 bases, with 11 bases spanning the gap. This CDR3 contains 14 residues. The CDR3 protein is CASAEFLSNQPQHF. The CDR3 DNA reads TGTGCCAGCGCCGAGTTTCTTAGCAATCAGCCCCAGCATTTT.

This clone has a count of ten or more. V and J are TRBV6-5 and TRBJ2-6; D possibly corresponds to TRBD2 (5 bases). Germline-derived CDR1 and CDR2 are MNHEY and SVGAGI. The CDR3 runs to 15 residues. V lost 4 bases and J 1 base, leaving 8 bases between the germline ends. The CDR3 here is CASSLTGSGANVLTF. The CDR3 region has the DNA TGTGCCAGCAGTTTAACGGGATCTGGGGCCAACGTCCTGACTTTC.

The V and J genes are TRBV5-6 and TRBJ2-3, with D tentatively TRBD1 (6 bases). The V end lost 0 bases, the J end lost 10 bases, and 18 bases lay between the germline ends. The germline gives CDR1 SGHDT, CDR2 YYEEEE. The CDR3 is 15 residues long. CDR3 sequence: CASSLGGGQRSSQYF. The CDR3 DNA is TGTGCCAGCAGCTTGGGTGGTGGACAGCGTAGTTCGCAGTATTTT.

The count of this clone is one. The V gene is TRBV2, the J gene TRBJ2-7; D is perhaps TRBD2 (5 bases). V lost 4 bases and J 4 bases, leaving 17 bases between the germline ends. This CDR3 has 15 amino acids. Germline assignment: CDR1 SNHLY and CDR2 FYNNEI. CDR3 sequence reads: CASSGRLRKGYEQYF. The CDR3 DNA reads TGTGCCAGCAGTGGGAGACTACGAAAAGGGTACGAGCAGTACTTC.

As DNA, the CDR3 is TGTGCCAGCAATCCAGGGAGGTGGTATGGCTACACCTTC. It yields the protein CASNPGRWYGYTF. The chain couples TRBV6-5 to TRBJ1-2; TRBD1 is a possible D gene (5 bases). From germline, CDR1 is MNHEY and CDR2 SVGAGI. Trimming pared 7 bases from V and 5 bases from J, leaving 14 bases between. The CDR3 extends over 13 amino acids.

The rearrangement uses TRBV6-5 and TRBJ2-7, with unresolved D. Trimming shortened V by 6 bases and J by 5 bases, and 17 bases separated the two germline ends. Germline loops: CDR1 MNHEY, CDR2 SVGAGI. This CDR3 region has 14 residues. CDR3 sequence: CASSPYRRKNEQYF. DNA of the CDR3: TGTGCCAGCAGCCCCTACAGAAGGAAAAACGAGCAGTACTTC.

This rearrangement joins TRBV6-4 to TRBJ1-2; D remains unclear. From germline, CDR1 is MRHNA and CDR2 SNTAGT. The ends were cut back, 6 bases at V and 4 bases at J, with 9 bases in the middle. The CDR3 has 12 residues. The CDR3 reads CASRRSLYGYTF. The CDR3 coding sequence is TGTGCCAGCAGGAGAAGTCTCTATGGCTACACCTTC.

This chain links TRBV11-1 with TRBJ2-3; 10 nucleotides line up with TRBD2. The trim removed 4 bases at V and 2 bases at J, leaving 6 bases unmatched. This CDR3 comprises 16 residues. Germline V gene sequence: CDR1 SGHAT, CDR2 FQDESV (reference sequence). CDR3 region: CASSSGLARFTDTQYF. In DNA, the CDR3 is TGTGCCAGCAGCTCGGGACTAGCGAGGTTCACAGATACGCAGTATTTT.

This chain links TRBV19 with TRBJ2-2; 7 nucleotides match TRBD1. CDR3 length: 14 residues. Trimming cost V 10 bases and J 6 bases; bases outside gene matches: 11. The germline V gene has CDR1 LNHDA and CDR2 SQIVND (reference sequence). The CDR3 nucleotides read TGTGCCATATCTCCTCAGGGGGTGCCCGGGGAGCTGTTTTTT. Protein product: CAISPQGVPGELFF.